These 5 T cell receptor beta chains came from one sample sequenced in a study of siplizumab effects on memory and regulatory T cells. This table comes from immunoSEQ multiplex PCR, and its TCRdb copy is limited to in-frame clones, with some not included. The repertoire includes about 94,000 clones, 94% of them detected once, and around 0.3% sits in the top ten. Input material: non-Treg CD4+ T cells sorted from blood. These receptors were collected from a human donor in good health.

The V call is TRBV30, the J call TRBJ1-4; the match to TRBD1 covers 7 bases. Per the germline V gene, CDR1 is GTSNPN and CDR2 is SVGIG (reference sequence). Trimming removed 2 bases from V and 4 bases from J; junction bases left unmatched: 7. The CDR3 contains 15 residues. The CDR3 protein is CAWSTRGGLNEKLFF. The DNA of the CDR3 is TGTGCCTGGAGTACGCGAGGGGGCCTTAATGAAAAACTGTTTTTT. Combining the CDR3 with reference TRBV30 and TRBJ1-4 gives the whole variable domain SQTIHQWPATLVQPVGSPLSLECTVEGTSNPNLYWYRQAAGRGLQLLFYSVGIGQISSEVPQNLSASRPQDRQFILSSKKLLLSDSGFYLCAWSTRGGLNEKLFFGSGTQLSVL.

V usage is TRBV7-2 and J usage is TRBJ1-1; TRBD1 agrees at 8 bases. The CDR3 has 15 amino acids. The V gene's germline CDR1 is SGHTA and CDR2 FQGNSA. With 2 bases clipped from V and 4 bases from J, the junction kept 6 bases outside the gene matches. DNA of the CDR3: TGTGCCAGCAGCTTAAGGACAGGGCTGGGCACTGAAGCTTTCTTT. It encodes CASSLRTGLGTEAFF.

This clone occurred once. This sequence joins TRBV7-2 and TRBJ1-2; D might be TRBD1 (6 bases). This CDR3 region has 14 residues. V gave up 5 bases and J gave up 1 base, with 11 bases separating them. Per germline, CDR1 SGHTA and CDR2 FQGNSA. The CDR3 coding sequence is TGTGCCAGCAGCCCACAACAGGGTAACTATGGCTACACCTTC. Its protein is CASSPQQGNYGYTF.

The CDR3 sequence is CASSATRTVGRGYTF. Here the CDR3 DNA reads TGTGCCAGCAGCGCCACTCGGACGGTCGGTCGCGGCTACACCTTC. The chain has TRBV13 and TRBJ1-2; D is ambiguous. The CDR3 has 15 amino acids. Germline CDR1 PRHDT, CDR2 FYEKMQ (reference sequence). Trimming shortened V by 5 bases and J by 8 bases, and 21 bases separated the two germline ends.

The CDR3 DNA reads TGTGCCAGCAGCTTAACTAGGGACAGGGACGAGCAGTACTTC. This translates into CASSLTRDRDEQYF. The chain employs TRBV7-9 and TRBJ2-7; 9 nucleotides match TRBD1. The V segment lost 2 bases and the J segment 5 bases; nucleotides outside the gene matches: 4. Germline V CDR1 and CDR2: SEHNR, FQNEAQ (reference sequence). The CDR3 spans 14 residues.